This is a list of T cell receptor beta chains from one sample in a study of blood T cell repertoires in COVID-19. Repertoires were generated with immunoSEQ multiplex PCR, while TCRdb's copy carries only in-frame clones and drops some. The data contain hundreds of thousands of clones, around nine tenths of them seen just once; the ten biggest clones take up approximately 2.9%. The sample was peripheral blood. The receptors were sampled from a human donor in a cohort sampled during active COVID-19. Each CDR3 is given with its conserved first and last residue. The order of the fields is CDR3 protein, CDR3 DNA, V gene, clone size, CDR3 length, J gene, D gene. The D gene is left open where the match is weak. Size is omitted from some rows. Given values are once, few, many or a class for expanded clones.

CDR3aa: CASSRTSGGAYEQYF
CDR3nt: TGCGCCAGCAGCCGTACTAGCGGGGGGGCCTACGAGCAGTACTTC
v_gene: TRBV4-1
abundance: NA
len: 15
j_gene: TRBJ2-7
d_gene: TRBD2

CDR3aa: CSAGTGPNQPQHF
CDR3nt: TGCAGCGCTGGGACAGGGCCTAATCAGCCCCAGCATTTT
v_gene: TRBV29-1
abundance: NA
len: 13
j_gene: TRBJ1-5
d_gene: TRBD1

CDR3aa: CASSMTGGRWETQYF
CDR3nt: TGTGCCAGCAGCATGACGGGGGGTCGGTGGGAGACCCAGTACTTC
v_gene: TRBV3-1/TRBV3-2
abundance: few
len: 15
j_gene: TRBJ2-5
d_gene: TRBD2

CDR3aa: CASSRLARGADQPQHF
CDR3nt: TGTGCCAGCAGTAGGCTTGCGAGAGGAGCCGATCAGCCCCAGCATTTT
v_gene: TRBV2
abundance: NA
len: 16
j_gene: TRBJ1-5
d_gene: NA

CDR3aa: CATTSGRGALYEQFF
CDR3nt: TGTGCCACGACTAGCGGGAGGGGGGCCTTATATGAGCAGTTCTTC
v_gene: TRBV28
abundance: NA
len: 15
j_gene: TRBJ2-1
d_gene: TRBD2

CDR3aa: CATTPGLAGVGEQFF
CDR3nt: TGTGCCACAACTCCCGGACTAGCGGGAGTCGGTGAGCAGTTCTTC
v_gene: TRBV19
abundance: NA
len: 15
j_gene: TRBJ2-1
d_gene: TRBD2

CDR3aa: CASSVISSGGPGSYEQYF
CDR3nt: TGTGCCAGCAGTGTTATCTCTAGCGGGGGCCCTGGATCCTACGAGCAGTACTTC
v_gene: TRBV2
abundance: NA
len: 18
j_gene: TRBJ2-7
d_gene: TRBD2

CDR3aa: CASRQGGFENYGYTF
CDR3nt: TGTGCCAGCAGGCAGGGAGGGTTCGAAAACTATGGCTACACCTTC
v_gene: TRBV5-4
abundance: NA
len: 15
j_gene: TRBJ1-2
d_gene: NA

CDR3aa: CASSLSTGDNEQFF
CDR3nt: TGTGCCAGCAGCTTAAGCACAGGGGACAATGAGCAGTTCTTC
v_gene: TRBV7-3
abundance: NA
len: 14
j_gene: TRBJ2-1
d_gene: TRBD1

CDR3aa: CASSYSPGGTGELFF
CDR3nt: TGTGCCAGCAGTTACTCACCTGGAGGCACCGGGGAGCTGTTTTTT
v_gene: TRBV6-5
abundance: NA
len: 15
j_gene: TRBJ2-2
d_gene: NA

CDR3aa: CASSQRQGNYGYTF
CDR3nt: TGTGCCAGCAGCCAACGACAGGGAAACTATGGCTACACCTTC
v_gene: TRBV3-1/TRBV3-2
abundance: NA
len: 14
j_gene: TRBJ1-2
d_gene: TRBD1

CDR3aa: CASSPRVASGLSSTDTQYF
CDR3nt: TGTGCCAGCAGCCCGAGGGTGGCTAGCGGGCTCTCGAGCACAGATACGCAGTATTTT
v_gene: TRBV7-2
abundance: NA
len: 19
j_gene: TRBJ2-3
d_gene: TRBD2

CDR3aa: CASSLGSGTDTQYF
CDR3nt: TGTGCCAGCAGCTTAGGTAGCGGTACAGATACGCAGTATTTT
v_gene: TRBV13
abundance: NA
len: 14
j_gene: TRBJ2-3
d_gene: NA

CDR3aa: CAWSVTGQNNEKLFF
CDR3nt: TGTGCCTGGAGTGTAACGGGACAGAATAATGAAAAACTGTTTTTT
v_gene: TRBV30
abundance: NA
len: 15
j_gene: TRBJ1-4
d_gene: TRBD1

CDR3aa: CAWAPEAYNSPLHF
CDR3nt: TGTGCCTGGGCCCCCGAGGCCTATAATTCACCCCTCCACTTT
v_gene: TRBV30
abundance: few
len: 14
j_gene: TRBJ1-6
d_gene: NA

CDR3aa: CASSRRAGPDNQPQHF
CDR3nt: TGTGCCAGCAGCCGAAGAGCGGGACCGGACAATCAGCCCCAGCATTTT
v_gene: TRBV27
abundance: NA
len: 16
j_gene: TRBJ1-5
d_gene: NA

CDR3aa: CASSGGPGEQFF
CDR3nt: TGTGCCAGCAGCGGGGGCCCCGGTGAGCAGTTCTTC
v_gene: TRBV7-9
abundance: NA
len: 12
j_gene: TRBJ2-1
d_gene: NA

CDR3aa: CAQGGQGTKAEAFF
CDR3nt: TGTGCCCAAGGAGGGCAGGGAACTAAGGCTGAAGCTTTCTTT
v_gene: TRBV30
abundance: NA
len: 14
j_gene: TRBJ1-1
d_gene: NA

CDR3aa: CASSQTTGDRDTQYF
CDR3nt: TGTGCCAGCAGCCAAACTACGGGGGATAGAGATACGCAGTATTTT
v_gene: TRBV3-1/TRBV3-2
abundance: NA
len: 15
j_gene: TRBJ2-3
d_gene: NA

CDR3aa: CASSRTSGGPYEQYF
CDR3nt: TGTGCCAGCAGCCGCACTAGCGGGGGGCCCTACGAGCAGTACTTC
v_gene: TRBV11-2
abundance: NA
len: 15
j_gene: TRBJ2-7
d_gene: TRBD2

CDR3aa: CASSLSGGTGASREQYF
CDR3nt: TGCGCCAGCAGCTTGTCAGGGGGGACAGGGGCGTCGCGAGAGCAGTACTTC
v_gene: TRBV5-1
abundance: NA
len: 17
j_gene: TRBJ2-7
d_gene: TRBD1

CDR3aa: CASSLRRLAGDIYEQYF
CDR3nt: TGCGCCAGCAGCCTCCGGAGACTAGCGGGGGATATCTACGAGCAGTACTTC
v_gene: TRBV5-1
abundance: NA
len: 17
j_gene: TRBJ2-7
d_gene: TRBD2

CDR3aa: CASGRDRAYEQYF
CDR3nt: TGTGCCAGCGGCCGGGACAGGGCTTACGAGCAGTACTTC
v_gene: TRBV6-5
abundance: NA
len: 13
j_gene: TRBJ2-7
d_gene: TRBD1

CDR3aa: CASSLGAGKGYTF
CDR3nt: TGTGCCAGCAGCTTAGGGGCAGGGAAAGGCTACACCTTC
v_gene: TRBV7-3
abundance: once
len: 13
j_gene: TRBJ1-2
d_gene: NA

CDR3aa: CAILLGGRVPSTDTQYF
CDR3nt: TGCGCCATCCTACTAGGCGGGAGGGTCCCAAGCACAGATACGCAGTATTTT
v_gene: TRBV5-1
abundance: NA
len: 17
j_gene: TRBJ2-3
d_gene: TRBD2

CDR3aa: CASSLGQGVTEAFF
CDR3nt: TGCGCCAGCAGCTTGGGACAGGGAGTCACTGAAGCTTTCTTT
v_gene: TRBV5-1
abundance: NA
len: 14
j_gene: TRBJ1-1
d_gene: TRBD1

CDR3aa: CASSLAQGGVNTEAFF
CDR3nt: TGTGCCAGCAGCTTAGCTCAGGGGGGTGTGAACACTGAAGCTTTCTTT
v_gene: TRBV11-2
abundance: NA
len: 16
j_gene: TRBJ1-1
d_gene: TRBD1

CDR3aa: CASSNRGTGDTIYF
CDR3nt: TGTGCCAGCAGCAACCGGGGGACAGGGGACACCATATATTTT
v_gene: TRBV6-5
abundance: NA
len: 14
j_gene: TRBJ1-3
d_gene: TRBD1

CDR3aa: CASSERDGENYGYTF
CDR3nt: TGTGCCAGCAGCGAGCGGGACGGGGAAAACTATGGCTACACCTTC
v_gene: TRBV9
abundance: NA
len: 15
j_gene: TRBJ1-2
d_gene: NA

CDR3aa: CASSPRQGRWSGANVLTF
CDR3nt: TGTGCCAGCTCACCCCGACAGGGTAGATGGTCTGGGGCCAACGTCCTGACTTTC
v_gene: TRBV18
abundance: NA
len: 18
j_gene: TRBJ2-6
d_gene: TRBD1

CDR3aa: CASSDPGGGTQETQYF
CDR3nt: TGCGCCAGCAGTGATCCCGGGGGGGGCACCCAAGAGACCCAGTACTTC
v_gene: TRBV10-2
abundance: NA
len: 16
j_gene: TRBJ2-5
d_gene: TRBD2

CDR3aa: CASSLYNSNTGELFF
CDR3nt: TGCGCCAGCAGCTTGTATAATTCTAACACCGGGGAGCTGTTTTTT
v_gene: TRBV5-1
abundance: NA
len: 15
j_gene: TRBJ2-2
d_gene: NA

CDR3aa: CASSDHSGQPQHF
CDR3nt: TGTGCCAGCTCCGATCACTCGGGTCAGCCCCAGCATTTT
v_gene: TRBV6-4
abundance: NA
len: 13
j_gene: TRBJ1-5
d_gene: NA

CDR3aa: CASSLASGALKMGGTAKNIQYF
CDR3nt: TGTGCCAGCAGCTTAGCTAGCGGGGCCCTGAAGATGGGTGGTACGGCCAAAAACATTCAGTACTTC
v_gene: TRBV7-2
abundance: NA
len: 22
j_gene: TRBJ2-4
d_gene: TRBD2

CDR3aa: CASSWAGQGQETQYF
CDR3nt: TGTGCCAGCAGCTGGGCCGGACAGGGCCAAGAGACCCAGTACTTC
v_gene: TRBV5-6
abundance: NA
len: 15
j_gene: TRBJ2-5
d_gene: TRBD1

CDR3aa: CASSWEPRGGTIYF
CDR3nt: TGTGCCAGCAGCTGGGAGCCACGGGGGGGCACCATATATTTT
v_gene: TRBV7-2
abundance: NA
len: 14
j_gene: TRBJ1-3
d_gene: NA

CDR3aa: CASRRGGTDTQYF
CDR3nt: TGTGCCAGTAGGCGGGGGGGCACAGATACGCAGTATTTT
v_gene: TRBV19
abundance: NA
len: 13
j_gene: TRBJ2-3
d_gene: TRBD2

CDR3aa: CASSQLAGGGYNEQFF
CDR3nt: TGTGCCAGCAGCCAACTAGCGGGGGGTGGGTACAATGAGCAGTTCTTC
v_gene: TRBV7-6
abundance: NA
len: 16
j_gene: TRBJ2-1
d_gene: TRBD2

CDR3aa: CASSSQGGVEAFF
CDR3nt: TGTGCCAGCAGCTCCCAGGGCGGGGTTGAAGCTTTCTTT
v_gene: TRBV7-9
abundance: NA
len: 13
j_gene: TRBJ1-1
d_gene: NA

CDR3aa: CSVGGAGGIYEQYF
CDR3nt: TGCAGCGTTGGTGGGGCAGGGGGAATCTACGAGCAGTACTTC
v_gene: TRBV29-1
abundance: NA
len: 14
j_gene: TRBJ2-7
d_gene: TRBD1

CDR3aa: CASSMGGADTQYF
CDR3nt: TGTGCCAGCAGTATGGGGGGGGCTGATACGCAGTATTTT
v_gene: TRBV6-5
abundance: NA
len: 13
j_gene: TRBJ2-3
d_gene: NA

CDR3aa: CASRPGGEYTEAFF
CDR3nt: TGTGCCTCCCGGCCAGGGGGCGAGTACACTGAAGCTTTCTTT
v_gene: TRBV10-3
abundance: NA
len: 14
j_gene: TRBJ1-1
d_gene: TRBD1

CDR3aa: CASSDGLVPPDTQYF
CDR3nt: TGTGCCAGCAGTGACGGACTAGTCCCCCCAGATACGCAGTATTTT
v_gene: TRBV6-4
abundance: NA
len: 15
j_gene: TRBJ2-3
d_gene: TRBD2

CDR3aa: CAWSVSLSGNTIYF
CDR3nt: TGTGCCTGGAGTGTATCCTTATCTGGAAACACCATATATTTT
v_gene: TRBV30
abundance: NA
len: 14
j_gene: TRBJ1-3
d_gene: NA

CDR3aa: CASSGSPNRPQHF
CDR3nt: TGTGCCAGCAGCGGGTCCCCCAATCGGCCCCAGCATTTT
v_gene: TRBV12-3/TRBV12-4
abundance: once
len: 13
j_gene: TRBJ1-5
d_gene: NA

CDR3aa: CSASRREGADTQYF
CDR3nt: TGCAGTGCTAGTAGGCGGGAGGGGGCAGATACGCAGTATTTT
v_gene: TRBV20-1
abundance: NA
len: 14
j_gene: TRBJ2-3
d_gene: TRBD2

CDR3aa: CASSPRGVEQYF
CDR3nt: TGTGCCAGCAGCCCCCGAGGAGTCGAGCAGTACTTC
v_gene: TRBV7-9
abundance: once
len: 12
j_gene: TRBJ2-7
d_gene: NA

CDR3aa: CASSWDYRGDEQYF
CDR3nt: TGTGCCAGCAGTTGGGACTACCGCGGAGACGAGCAGTACTTC
v_gene: TRBV6-5
abundance: NA
len: 14
j_gene: TRBJ2-7
d_gene: TRBD2

CDR3aa: CASSQERGGTSSYGYTF
CDR3nt: TGTGCCAGCAGCCAAGAAAGGGGAGGAACCTCTAGCTATGGCTACACCTTC
v_gene: TRBV3-1/TRBV3-2
abundance: NA
len: 17
j_gene: TRBJ1-2
d_gene: NA

CDR3aa: CASSTVWEVKDGYTF
CDR3nt: TGTGCCAGCTCCACCGTTTGGGAGGTTAAGGATGGCTACACCTTC
v_gene: TRBV18
abundance: NA
len: 15
j_gene: TRBJ1-2
d_gene: NA

CDR3aa: CASSPDGVFHEQYF
CDR3nt: TGTGCCAGCTCACCGGACGGGGTCTTCCACGAGCAGTACTTC
v_gene: TRBV18
abundance: NA
len: 14
j_gene: TRBJ2-7
d_gene: NA

CDR3aa: CAISDSGRAVSGETQYF
CDR3nt: TGTGCCATCAGTGATAGCGGGAGGGCCGTTTCTGGAGAGACCCAGTACTTC
v_gene: TRBV10-3
abundance: NA
len: 17
j_gene: TRBJ2-5
d_gene: TRBD2

CDR3aa: CASSTSGNEQFF
CDR3nt: TGTGCCAGCAGCACTAGCGGCAATGAGCAGTTCTTC
v_gene: TRBV11-3
abundance: NA
len: 12
j_gene: TRBJ2-1
d_gene: TRBD2

CDR3aa: CASKPGGEPVGYTF
CDR3nt: TGTGCCAGCAAACCGGGAGGGGAACCCGTCGGCTACACCTTC
v_gene: TRBV28
abundance: NA
len: 14
j_gene: TRBJ1-2
d_gene: NA

CDR3aa: CASSLRTGIPGELFF
CDR3nt: TGTGCCAGCAGCTTGAGGACAGGGATCCCCGGGGAGCTGTTTTTT
v_gene: TRBV5-6
abundance: NA
len: 15
j_gene: TRBJ2-2
d_gene: TRBD1

CDR3aa: CAWSVLGDVDSYEQYF
CDR3nt: TGTGCCTGGAGTGTACTTGGAGACGTGGACTCCTACGAGCAGTACTTC
v_gene: TRBV30
abundance: NA
len: 16
j_gene: TRBJ2-7
d_gene: NA

CDR3aa: CASSLDRGEAFF
CDR3nt: TGTGCCAGCAGCTTAGACAGGGGAGAAGCTTTCTTT
v_gene: TRBV5-8
abundance: NA
len: 12
j_gene: TRBJ1-1
d_gene: TRBD1

CDR3aa: CASSHRESNSPLHF
CDR3nt: TGTGCCAGCAGCCACAGGGAAAGTAATTCACCCCTCCACTTT
v_gene: TRBV13
abundance: once
len: 14
j_gene: TRBJ1-6
d_gene: NA

CDR3aa: CASTVLAVYTGELFF
CDR3nt: TGTGCCAGCACCGTACTAGCGGTGTACACCGGGGAGCTGTTTTTT
v_gene: TRBV7-2
abundance: NA
len: 15
j_gene: TRBJ2-2
d_gene: TRBD2

CDR3aa: CASSIIRDIGETQYF
CDR3nt: TGTGCCAGTAGTATAATCCGGGACATTGGGGAGACCCAGTACTTC
v_gene: TRBV19
abundance: NA
len: 15
j_gene: TRBJ2-5
d_gene: NA